Shown below are 4 T cell receptor beta chains from a single sample sequenced in a study of CD8+CD57+ T cells in acquired aplastic anemia. Both TCR beta VDJ combination and CDR3 sequence profiling were carried out. Genomic DNA was the template for this profiling. TCRdb reprocessed the reads with MiXCR, giving one entry per CDR3 protein. In the table there are roughly 200,000 distinct CDR3 sequences, 61% of which are singletons. The sample comprised sorted CD4+, CD8+, or CD8+CD57+ T cells (not recorded which) from PBMCs. The receptors derive from a human donor in good health.

The chain carries TRBV5-4 and TRBJ1-5; 7 bases line up with TRBD1. Trimming cost V 6 bases and J 7 bases; bases outside gene matches: 10. The CDR3 has 14 amino acids. Germline CDR1 SGHNT, CDR2 YYREEE (reference sequence). CDR3 DNA: TGTGCCAGCACCGAACAGGGGCTGAGCCAGCCCCAGCATTTT. Amino acids: CASTEQGLSQPQHF.

The genes are TRBV19 and TRBJ1-2; TRBD1 matches 7 bases. The V and J ends lost 4 bases and 5 bases, in that order; junction bases with no gene match: 7. Germline V CDR1 and CDR2: LNHDA, SQIVND (reference sequence). This CDR3 spans 14 amino acids. CDR3 sequence (DNA): TGTGCCAGTAGTACCCTACAGACAGGGTATGGCTACACCTTC. It codes for CASSTLQTGYGYTF.

This clonotype has a count of ten or more. CDR3 loop: CSAKGGLGYTF. In DNA form, the CDR3 reads TGCAGTGCCAAGGGGGGGCTTGGCTACACCTTC. The chain combines TRBV20-1 with TRBJ1-2; D perhaps matches TRBD1 (6 bases). CDR1 is DFQATT, CDR2 SNEGSKA, per germline (reference sequence). This CDR3 has 11 amino acids. The V and J ends lost 6 bases and 7 bases respectively, with 12 bases between them.

CDR3 sequence (DNA): TGCAGTGCTAGAGGGGACAGGGCGTACTCCTACGAGCAGTACTTC. The encoded protein is CSARGDRAYSYEQYF. The chain recombines TRBV20-1 with TRBJ2-7; TRBD1 aligns across 9 bases. Trimming took 1 base from V and 0 from J; bases not matched to a gene: 4. The CDR3 has 15 amino acids. From germline, CDR1 is DFQATT and CDR2 SNEGSKA (reference sequence).